This TCR beta chain was recovered during a study of blood T cell repertoires in COVID-19 (dated by TCRdb to about 2020). Background for the entire study: Samples from collaborators originated in the United States, Italy and Spain and spanned both the acute and convalescent phases of COVID-19. The material from the prospective study consisted of cDNA or gDNA derived from T cells, B-cell-depleted T cells, or PBMCs. Subjects who had been exposed to COVID-19, were actively infected with it, or had recovered from it provided the deeply sampled blood TCRbeta repertoires that made up the dataset. The repertoires were released in a freely available public database intended as a resource for research on the immune response to SARS-CoV-2. The samples were drawn from two sources: the first 160 participants of the ongoing ImmuneRACE study, and 1,200 or so subjects contributed by 6 global collaborators. Sample metadata almost always included a de-identified subject ID, COVID-19 status, age in years and sex. HLA class I and class II types, where available, came from metadata supplied by the sample provider rather than from assay-based typing. Overall results and qualifications from the work: How much clinical and demographic metadata was included differed by source and by participant, and the metadata was provided uncurated.

This clone has more than one count but fewer than ten. Its specific antigen is unknown. No much larger clone exists at a distance of one base, and base qualities are not known. TCRbeta CDR3 regions were amplified from genomic DNA using the immunoSEQ Assay, a bias-controlled multiplex PCR. In the authors' own workflow: Within the assay, amplification of reference gene primers was used to estimate how many nucleated cells each sample contained. To quantify the absolute abundance of each unique TCRbeta CDR3 rearrangement, sequence reads were collapsed and filtered. For each sample, productive Simpson clonality was calculated by taking the square root of Simpson's diversity index across productive rearrangements. TCRdb provides this immuneACCESS table in a form limited to in-frame rearrangements. Some clones are lacking; in checked studies, under half of them reflect an unresolved V gene, and why the rest are absent is not known. The V and J calls and clone size are taken from that table; D and trimming were inferred from the DNA. The sample table records roughly 60,000 clones; about 76% of these occur just once. The ten largest make up under 35% of the sample.

From the cysteine up to the phenylalanine, the CDR3 has a length of 14 residues. This entry keeps only the CDR3 DNA: 42 bases, framed from base 1. CDR1 and CDR2 (LNHDA, SQIVND) derive from the germline V gene (reference sequence). Deletion took 7 bases off V and 7 bases off J, with a span of 17 bases between the germline ends. The collaborating institutions used their own protocols to collect whole blood in K2EDTA tubes. For TCRbeta analysis, collaborators shipped samples as frozen whole blood, isolated PBMCs, or DNA extracted from either of those sample types. The rearrangement combines TRBV19 with TRBJ1-5; the D region possibly corresponds to TRBD1 (5 bases align). Sequencing used peripheral blood. The clonotype comes from a human donor in a cohort sampled during active COVID-19. The encoded CDR3 is CASTLQIGGQPQHF. The DNA sequence is as follows: TGTGCCAGTACCCTTCAAATCGGGGGGCAGCCCCAGCATTTT.